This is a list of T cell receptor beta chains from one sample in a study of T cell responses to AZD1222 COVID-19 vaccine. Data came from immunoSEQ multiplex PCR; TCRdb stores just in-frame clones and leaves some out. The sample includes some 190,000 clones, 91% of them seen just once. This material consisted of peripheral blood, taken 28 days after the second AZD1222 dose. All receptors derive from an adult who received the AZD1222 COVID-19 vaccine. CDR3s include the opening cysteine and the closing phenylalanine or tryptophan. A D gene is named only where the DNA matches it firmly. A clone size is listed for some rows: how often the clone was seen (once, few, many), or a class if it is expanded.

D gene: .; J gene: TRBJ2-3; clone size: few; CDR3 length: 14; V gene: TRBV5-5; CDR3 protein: CASRLRRGTDTQYF; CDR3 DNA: TGTGCCAGCAGACTGAGGCGGGGTACAGATACGCAGTATTTT
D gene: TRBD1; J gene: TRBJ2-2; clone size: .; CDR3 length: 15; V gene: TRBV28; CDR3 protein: CASSSMTGVVGELFF; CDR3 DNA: TGTGCCAGCAGTTCGATGACAGGGGTCGTCGGGGAGCTGTTTTTT
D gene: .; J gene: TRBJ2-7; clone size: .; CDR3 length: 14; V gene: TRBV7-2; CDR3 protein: CASTVQPFSYEQYF; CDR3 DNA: TGTGCCAGCACCGTCCAGCCCTTCTCCTACGAGCAGTACTTC
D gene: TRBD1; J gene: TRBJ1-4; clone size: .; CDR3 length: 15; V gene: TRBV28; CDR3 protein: CASGLLTGSDEKLFF; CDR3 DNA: TGTGCCAGCGGCTTACTGACAGGGTCTGATGAAAAACTGTTTTTT
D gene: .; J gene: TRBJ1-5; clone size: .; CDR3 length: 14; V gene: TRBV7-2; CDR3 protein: CASSFDNGGQPQHF; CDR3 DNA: TGTGCCAGCAGCTTCGACAATGGGGGTCAGCCCCAGCATTTT
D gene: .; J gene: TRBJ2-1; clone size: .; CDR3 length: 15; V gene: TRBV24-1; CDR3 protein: CATSDQGRAANEQFF; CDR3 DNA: TGTGCCACCAGTGATCAGGGCCGGGCGGCCAATGAGCAGTTCTTC
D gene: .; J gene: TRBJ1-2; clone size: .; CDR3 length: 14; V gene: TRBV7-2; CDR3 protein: CASSLALTGPGYTF; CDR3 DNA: TGTGCCAGCAGCTTAGCGTTGACAGGCCCTGGCTACACCTTC
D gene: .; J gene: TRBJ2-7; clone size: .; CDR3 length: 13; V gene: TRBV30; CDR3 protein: CAWSGGLSYEQYF; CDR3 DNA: TGTGCCTGGAGTGGGGGCTTATCCTACGAGCAGTACTTC
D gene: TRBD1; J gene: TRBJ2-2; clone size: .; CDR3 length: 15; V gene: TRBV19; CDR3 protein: CATSVDRGLLGELFF; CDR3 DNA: TGTGCCACCTCGGTGGACAGGGGCCTCCTCGGGGAGCTGTTTTTT
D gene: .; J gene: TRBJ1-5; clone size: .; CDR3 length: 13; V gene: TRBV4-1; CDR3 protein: CASSQVGNQPQHF; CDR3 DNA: TGCGCCAGCAGCCAAGTGGGCAATCAGCCCCAGCATTTT
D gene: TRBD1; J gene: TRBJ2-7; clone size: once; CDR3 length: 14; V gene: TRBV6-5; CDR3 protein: CASRADRGLGEQYF; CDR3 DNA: TGTGCCAGCAGGGCAGACAGGGGGCTGGGCGAGCAGTACTTC
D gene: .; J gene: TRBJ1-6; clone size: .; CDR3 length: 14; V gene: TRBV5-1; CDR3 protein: CASSLGHYNSPLHF; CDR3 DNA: TGCGCCAGCAGCTTGGGACACTATAATTCACCCCTCCACTTT
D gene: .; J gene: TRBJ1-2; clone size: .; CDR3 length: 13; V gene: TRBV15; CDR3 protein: CATSRDDVYGYTF; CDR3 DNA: TGTGCCACCAGCAGAGACGACGTATATGGCTACACCTTC
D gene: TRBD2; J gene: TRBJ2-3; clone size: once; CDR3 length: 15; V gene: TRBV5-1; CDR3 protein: CASSLAAGGPDTQYF; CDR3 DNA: TGCGCCAGCAGCTTGGCGGCGGGGGGGCCAGATACGCAGTATTTT
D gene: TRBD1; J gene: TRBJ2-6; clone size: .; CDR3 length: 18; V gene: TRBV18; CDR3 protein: CASSPRTGALSGANVLTF; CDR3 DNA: TGTGCCAGCTCACCACGGACAGGGGCCCTCTCTGGGGCCAACGTCCTGACTTTC
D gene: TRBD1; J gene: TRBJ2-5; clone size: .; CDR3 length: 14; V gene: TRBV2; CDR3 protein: CASRGQGPQETQYF; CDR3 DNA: TGTGCCAGCAGGGGACAGGGGCCACAAGAGACCCAGTACTTC
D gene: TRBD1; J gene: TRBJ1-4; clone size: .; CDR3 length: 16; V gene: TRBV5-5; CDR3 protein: CASSLGDRLPNEKLFF; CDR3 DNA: TGTGCCAGCAGCTTGGGGGACAGACTTCCGAATGAAAAACTGTTTTTT
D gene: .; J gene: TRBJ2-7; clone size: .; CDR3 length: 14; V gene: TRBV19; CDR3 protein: CASSPGDSSYEQYF; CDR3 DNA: TGTGCCAGTAGTCCGGGGGACAGCTCCTACGAGCAGTACTTC
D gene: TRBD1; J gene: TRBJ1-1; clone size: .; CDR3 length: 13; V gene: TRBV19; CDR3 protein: CASSITGAGEAFF; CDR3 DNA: TGTGCCAGTAGTATAACAGGGGCGGGTGAAGCTTTCTTT
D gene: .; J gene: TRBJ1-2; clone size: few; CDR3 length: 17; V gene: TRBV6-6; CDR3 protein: CASSREGSSSRGYGYTF; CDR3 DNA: TGTGCCAGCAGTCGGGAGGGCAGCTCCTCACGGGGCTATGGCTACACCTTC
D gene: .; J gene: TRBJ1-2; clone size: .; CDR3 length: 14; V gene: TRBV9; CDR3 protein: CASSAVSGNYGYTF; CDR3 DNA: TGTGCCAGCAGCGCGGTCTCAGGGAACTATGGCTACACCTTC
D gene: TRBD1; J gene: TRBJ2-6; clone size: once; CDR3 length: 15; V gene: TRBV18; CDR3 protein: CASSLDSGQAPVLTF; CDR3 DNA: TGTGCCAGCTCCCTCGACTCGGGACAGGCCCCCGTCCTGACTTTC
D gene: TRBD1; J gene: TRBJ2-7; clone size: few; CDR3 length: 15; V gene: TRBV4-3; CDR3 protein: CASSPSEQGGYEQYF; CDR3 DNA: TGCGCCAGCAGCCCCTCGGAACAGGGGGGCTACGAGCAGTACTTC
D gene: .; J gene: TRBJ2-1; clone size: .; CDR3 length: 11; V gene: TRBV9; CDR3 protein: CASSGGFEQFF; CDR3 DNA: TGTGCCAGCAGCGGGGGATTTGAGCAGTTCTTC
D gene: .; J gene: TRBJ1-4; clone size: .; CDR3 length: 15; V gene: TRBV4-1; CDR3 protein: CASSQESFVQEKLFF; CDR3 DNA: TGCGCCAGCAGCCAAGAATCCTTCGTTCAGGAAAAACTGTTTTTT
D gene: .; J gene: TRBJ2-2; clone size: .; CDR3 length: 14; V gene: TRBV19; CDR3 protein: CASSIRENTGELFF; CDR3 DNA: TGTGCCAGTAGTATAAGGGAGAACACCGGGGAGCTGTTTTTT
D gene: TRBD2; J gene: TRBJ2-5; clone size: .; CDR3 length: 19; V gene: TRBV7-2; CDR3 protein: CASSLQPPRLATIQETQYF; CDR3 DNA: TGTGCCAGCAGCTTACAACCCCCCCGACTAGCGACTATCCAAGAGACCCAGTACTTC
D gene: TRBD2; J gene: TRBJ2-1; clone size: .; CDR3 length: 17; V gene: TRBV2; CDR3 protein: CASIGGRGDPSLDEQFF; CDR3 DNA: TGTGCCAGCATCGGGGGGCGGGGGGACCCGAGTCTCGATGAGCAGTTCTTC
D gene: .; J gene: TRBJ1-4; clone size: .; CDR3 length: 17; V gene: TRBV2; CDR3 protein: CASRTLTFGQRDEKLFF; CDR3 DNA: TGTGCCAGCAGGACTTTAACCTTCGGGCAACGGGATGAAAAACTGTTTTTT
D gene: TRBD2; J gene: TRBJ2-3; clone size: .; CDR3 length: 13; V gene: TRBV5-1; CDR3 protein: CASSTSSGDTQYF; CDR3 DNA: TGCGCCAGCAGCACATCTAGCGGAGATACGCAGTATTTT
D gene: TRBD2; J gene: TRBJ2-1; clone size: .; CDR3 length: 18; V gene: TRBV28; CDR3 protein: CASSSTGPGTSGYNEQFF; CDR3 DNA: TGTGCCAGCAGTTCCACAGGCCCTGGGACTAGCGGATACAATGAGCAGTTCTTC
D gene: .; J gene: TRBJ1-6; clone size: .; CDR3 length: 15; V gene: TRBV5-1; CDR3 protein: CASSLTGSSGSPLHF; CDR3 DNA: TGCGCCAGCAGCTTAACAGGTTCTTCGGGTTCACCCCTCCACTTT
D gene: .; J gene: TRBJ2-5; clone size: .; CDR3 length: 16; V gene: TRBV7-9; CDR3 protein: CASSLGLQGRGETQYF; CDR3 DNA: TGTGCCAGCAGCTTAGGGTTACAGGGGCGGGGAGAGACCCAGTACTTC
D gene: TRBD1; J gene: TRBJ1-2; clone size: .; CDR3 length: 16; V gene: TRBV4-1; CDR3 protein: CASSPETDDRVYGYTF; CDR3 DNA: TGCGCCAGCAGCCCAGAAACCGATGACAGGGTCTATGGCTACACCTTC
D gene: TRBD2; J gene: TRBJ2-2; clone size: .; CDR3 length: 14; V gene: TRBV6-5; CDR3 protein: CASGQRGGTGELFF; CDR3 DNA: TGTGCCAGCGGGCAGCGGGGGGGCACCGGGGAGCTGTTTTTT
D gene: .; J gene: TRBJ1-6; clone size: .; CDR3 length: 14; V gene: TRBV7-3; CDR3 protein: CASSFRGFDSPLHF; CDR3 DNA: TGTGCCAGCAGCTTTCGCGGGTTTGATTCACCCCTCCACTTT